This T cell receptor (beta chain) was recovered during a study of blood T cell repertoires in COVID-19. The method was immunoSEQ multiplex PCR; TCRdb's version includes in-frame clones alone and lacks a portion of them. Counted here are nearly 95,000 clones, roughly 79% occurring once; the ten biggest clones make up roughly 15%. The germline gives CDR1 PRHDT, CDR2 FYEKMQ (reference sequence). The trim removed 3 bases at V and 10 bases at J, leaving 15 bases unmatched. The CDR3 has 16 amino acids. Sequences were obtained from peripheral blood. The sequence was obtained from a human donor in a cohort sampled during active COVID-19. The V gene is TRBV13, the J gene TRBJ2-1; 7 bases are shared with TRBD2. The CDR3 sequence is CASSFRRLARPGEQFF. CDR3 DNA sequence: TGTGCCAGCAGCTTCCGGAGACTAGCCCGGCCGGGGGAGCAGTTCTTC.